This record looks at one T cell receptor beta chain sequence and its context. Its antigen is not known. Researchers built TCR beta cDNA using 5'RACE template switching with UMIs. TCRdb re-called the 5' RACE reads; one entry per CDR3 protein, DNA not given. The sample table sets out about 460,000 distinct CDR3 sequences. The data originate from a study of T cells expressing NK-cell markers. Study at large: One of the eight sequenced donors was seronegative, whereas the other seven were HCMV-seropositive.

Germline CDR1 and CDR2: WNHNN and SYGVQD (reference sequence). The CDR3 has 14 residues. Overall study findings and caveats: Five or six donors showed dominant NKG2C+ clonotypes comprising roughly 1.0-7.0% of their CD8+ T cells. These clonotypes additionally ranked first within the CD3+CD56-NKG2C+ fraction of a few donors.

The receptor was isolated from a woman aged 45-65 years in good health. The V call is TRBV10-1, the J call TRBJ2-1; TCRdb outputs TRBD2, but without DNA this stays unchecked. Sequenced sample: blood T cells: a sorted CD56 or NKG2C T cell subset, CD4+ or CD8+ T cells, or bulk PBMC T cells (not recorded which). CDR3 region: CASRALRDGNEQFF.